These T cell receptor beta chains were read from a single sample in a study of blood T cells in healthy people across ages. Using its own MiXCR run on the 5' RACE reads, TCRdb lists one record per CDR3 protein. This table holds over 600,000 distinct CDR3 sequences, approximately 60% found once. Sequencing was done on a sample of blood. The receptors here all came from a man in his forties or fifties in good health. The CDR3 runs from the conserved cysteine through the conserved F or W. Each record gives: V gene, J gene, D gene, clone size, CDR3 protein, CDR3 DNA. A D gene is named only where the DNA matches it firmly. Size tells how often a clone was seen (once, few, many) or the class of an expanded clone, and some rows leave it out.

TRBV5-1,TRBJ2-5,TRBD2,-,CASSLTSGAETQYF,TGCGCCAGCAGCTTGACTAGCGGGGCGGAGACCCAGTACTTC
TRBV5-1,TRBJ2-6,-,-,CASSFPTARDLSGANVLTF,TGCGCCAGCAGCTTTCCCACGGCAAGGGATCTCTCTGGGGCCAACGTCCTGACTTTC
TRBV7-9,TRBJ1-5,-,-,CASSRTGQRSNQPQHF,TGTGCCAGCAGCCGAACCGGACAGAGAAGCAATCAGCCCCAGCATTTT
TRBV9,TRBJ2-5,TRBD2,-,CASSVGVGGATETQYF,TGTGCCAGCAGCGTAGGGGTCGGGGGGGCCACAGAGACCCAGTACTTC
TRBV7-9,TRBJ2-7,-,once,CASSLIGLESSDEQYF,TGTGCCAGCAGCTTAATCGGACTTGAGAGCAGCGACGAGCAGTACTTC
TRBV5-1,TRBJ2-1,TRBD2,-,CASSGSGGANNEQFF,TGCGCCAGCAGCGGCAGCGGGGGGGCCAACAATGAGCAGTTCTTC
TRBV28,TRBJ2-7,-,few,CASSGVGYEQYF,TGTGCCAGCAGTGGCGTGGGTTACGAGCAGTACTTC
TRBV3-1,TRBJ1-2,-,many,CASSQGGLPNYGYTF,TGTGCCAGCAGCCAAGGGGGACTACCAAACTATGGCTACACCTTC
TRBV20-1,TRBJ2-1,TRBD1,-,CSARNRDRGLDEQFF,TGCAGTGCTAGGAACCGGGACAGGGGGCTCGATGAGCAGTTCTTC
TRBV29-1,TRBJ2-2,-,-,CSVERSTNTGELFF,TGCAGCGTTGAAAGGTCCACGAACACCGGGGAGCTGTTTTTT
TRBV15,TRBJ2-7,TRBD2,-,CATSSGLATGEQYF,TGTGCCACCAGCTCGGGACTAGCGACGGGAGAGCAGTACTTC
TRBV27,TRBJ2-3,-,-,CASSLLWSGGLRDTQYF,TGTGCCAGCAGTCTCCTTTGGTCGGGGGGCTTGAGGGATACGCAGTATTTT
TRBV20-1,TRBJ2-3,-,-,CSARVLASAADTQYF,TGCAGTGCTAGAGTTTTAGCCTCAGCGGCAGATACGCAGTATTTT
TRBV27,TRBJ2-1,TRBD2,once,CASSLRGTSGSVYNEQFF,TGTGCCAGCAGTCTCAGGGGGACTAGCGGGAGTGTTTACAATGAGCAGTTCTTC
TRBV7-2,TRBJ2-1,-,-,CASRRGGADRWGSYEQFF,TGTGCCAGCAGGCGCGGAGGGGCCGACAGGTGGGGATCCTACGAGCAGTTCTTC
TRBV7-9,TRBJ2-4,TRBD1,-,CASSGSGQGAVAKNIQYF,TGTGCCAGCAGCGGATCCGGACAGGGGGCCGTGGCCAAAAACATTCAGTACTTC
TRBV10-3,TRBJ1-6,-,few,CAIWPGGNSPLHF,TGTGCCATCTGGCCTGGTGGTAATTCACCCCTCCACTTT
TRBV6-5,TRBJ1-2,-,-,CASSDPGVDGYTF,TGTGCCAGCAGTGATCCAGGGGTGGATGGCTACACCTTC
TRBV5-1,TRBJ2-6,-,-,CASSHTGQSSGANVLTF,TGCGCCAGCAGCCATACTGGACAGAGCTCTGGGGCCAACGTCCTGACTTTC
TRBV28,TRBJ1-2,TRBD1,-,CASSFVLGQGNYGYTF,TGTGCCAGCAGTTTTGTCCTGGGACAGGGAAACTATGGCTACACCTTC
TRBV7-9,TRBJ2-1,TRBD1,-,CAGSIRDRGRNEQFF,TGTGCCGGCAGCATCCGGGACAGGGGGCGGAATGAGCAGTTCTTC
TRBV5-5,TRBJ2-4,-,-,CASSSNPRVQYF,TGTGCCAGCAGCTCGAACCCTAGAGTGCAGTACTTC
TRBV6-5,TRBJ1-1,-,-,CASSSQENSEAFF,TGTGCCAGCAGTTCCCAGGAGAACAGTGAAGCTTTCTTT
TRBV6-6,TRBJ2-5,-,-,CASSPPDPQETQYF,TGTGCCAGCAGCCCCCCGGACCCTCAAGAGACCCAGTACTTC
TRBV3-1,TRBJ2-3,TRBD2,-,CASSRGGADADTQYF,TGTGCCAGCAGCCGCGGGGGGGCGGATGCAGATACGCAGTATTTT
TRBV9,TRBJ1-2,-,few,CASSGRVEIGYTF,TGTGCCAGCAGCGGACGGGTAGAGATTGGCTACACCTTC
TRBV24-1,TRBJ2-5,TRBD1,-,CATSDPGTGGYNEQYF,TGTGCCACCAGTGACCCCGGGACAGGGGGCTACAATGAGCAGTACTTC
TRBV27,TRBJ2-7,-,few,CASPQLGQYF,TGTGCCAGCCCCCAATTGGGGCAGTACTTC
TRBV10-3,TRBJ2-7,TRBD1,-,CAISDDRDEQYF,TGTGCCATCAGTGATGACAGGGACGAGCAGTACTTC
TRBV7-3,TRBJ2-3,TRBD1,-,CASSFVLPPRTGVTDTQYF,TGTGCCAGCAGCTTCGTACTACCACCCCGGACAGGAGTCACAGATACGCAGTATTTT
TRBV6-1,TRBJ2-7,-,-,CASSERTVWDEQYF,TGTGCCAGCAGTGAACGAACAGTGTGGGACGAGCAGTACTTC
TRBV20-1,TRBJ2-7,-,-,CSASRRKSPYEQYF,TGCAGTGCTAGTAGACGCAAATCCCCCTACGAGCAGTACTTC
TRBV10-2,TRBJ2-7,-,-,CASTVGQGTYEQYF,TGCGCCAGCACTGTAGGGCAGGGCACCTACGAGCAGTACTTC
TRBV18,TRBJ2-5,-,-,CASSMNSPWEETQYF,TGTGCCAGCTCAATGAATAGCCCTTGGGAAGAGACCCAGTACTTC
TRBV7-9,TRBJ2-1,TRBD2,-,CASSSGLAGAINEQFF,TGTGCCAGCAGCTCCGGACTAGCGGGAGCCATCAATGAGCAGTTCTTC
TRBV4-2,TRBJ2-7,TRBD1,few,CASSQEIGTALYEQYF,TGTGCCAGCAGCCAAGAGATTGGGACAGCACTTTACGAGCAGTACTTC
TRBV10-3,TRBJ2-1,TRBD2,-,CAISAGGYEQFF,TGTGCCATCAGTGCGGGAGGATATGAGCAGTTCTTC
TRBV2,TRBJ2-5,-,-,CASRTIGGAPETQYF,TGTGCCAGCAGGACAATAGGGGGGGCCCCAGAGACCCAGTACTTC
TRBV5-4,TRBJ2-5,TRBD2,-,CASSLGTGGYETQYF,TGTGCCAGCAGTCTCGGGACGGGAGGGTATGAGACCCAGTACTTC
TRBV11-3,TRBJ2-2,-,-,CASSPRGAGNTGELFF,TGTGCCAGCAGCCCCCGAGGTGCAGGCAACACCGGGGAGCTGTTTTTT
TRBV18,TRBJ2-5,TRBD2,-,CASSRASGQETQYF,TGTGCCAGCTCACGGGCTAGCGGACAAGAGACCCAGTACTTC
TRBV11-1,TRBJ1-3,-,-,CASSLAGILDSSPKVSGNTIYF,TGTGCCAGCAGCTTAGCAGGCATACTGGACAGCTCTCCGAAAGTCTCTGGAAACACCATATATTTT
TRBV28,TRBJ2-3,TRBD2,once,CATGLAGADTQYF,TGTGCCACGGGACTAGCGGGGGCAGATACGCAGTATTTT
TRBV24-1,TRBJ2-1,TRBD2,-,CATSDSGGTSYNEQFF,TGTGCCACCAGTGATTCGGGGGGGACCTCCTACAATGAGCAGTTCTTC
TRBV29-1,TRBJ2-7,TRBD1,-,CSVEGTTGGLYEQYF,TGCAGCGTTGAAGGGACGACAGGGGGACTATACGAGCAGTACTTC
TRBV20-1,TRBJ2-3,TRBD2,-,CSARIAGVLDTQYF,TGCAGTGCTAGAATAGCGGGAGTTTTAGATACGCAGTATTTT
TRBV20-1,TRBJ2-5,TRBD1,-,CSARPELTGEETQYF,TGCAGTGCTAGGCCCGAACTGACAGGGGAGGAGACCCAGTACTTC
TRBV11-2,TRBJ2-5,TRBD1,-,CASSFLPRGRETRYF,TGTGCCAGCAGCTTTCTACCCAGGGGGCGAGAGACCCGGTACTTC
TRBV7-2,TRBJ2-7,-,-,CASSPSGVKSNEQYF,TGTGCCAGCAGCCCCTCCGGGGTTAAATCCAATGAGCAGTACTTC
TRBV20-1,TRBJ2-3,TRBD2,-,CSARGLAGGNTQYF,TGCAGTGCTAGAGGACTAGCGGGAGGGAATACGCAGTATTTT
TRBV27,TRBJ2-7,-,-,CASSGALVPYEQYF,TGTGCCAGCAGTGGGGCCTTAGTCCCCTACGAGCAGTACTTC
TRBV27,TRBJ2-5,-,few,CASSLSRAGETQYF,TGTGCCAGCAGTTTAAGCAGGGCTGGAGAGACCCAGTACTTC
TRBV6-5,TRBJ1-1,TRBD1,many,CASRDRASYTEAFF,TGTGCCAGCCGGGACAGGGCCTCTTACACTGAAGCTTTCTTT
TRBV20-1,TRBJ2-3,TRBD2,-,CSARGFSGVQYF,TGCAGTGCTAGAGGATTTAGCGGGGTTCAGTATTTT
TRBV7-9,TRBJ2-1,TRBD1,few,CASSPRRDRGPYNEQFF,TGTGCCAGCAGCCCACGCCGGGACAGGGGGCCCTACAATGAGCAGTTCTTC
TRBV5-1,TRBJ2-2,-,few,CASSRGQTTGAGELFF,TGCGCCAGCAGCCGCGGACAGACTACCGGTGCCGGGGAGCTGTTTTTT
TRBV29-1,TRBJ1-2,TRBD1,few,CSVEDRGQGGYTF,TGCAGCGTTGAAGATAGGGGACAGGGTGGCTACACCTTC
TRBV7-2,TRBJ1-5,-,-,CASSFGQANQPQHF,TGTGCCAGCAGCTTTGGGCAGGCCAATCAGCCCCAGCATTTT
TRBV5-1,TRBJ1-1,-,-,CASSSEVNTEAFF,TGCGCCAGCAGCTCGGAAGTGAACACTGAAGCTTTCTTT